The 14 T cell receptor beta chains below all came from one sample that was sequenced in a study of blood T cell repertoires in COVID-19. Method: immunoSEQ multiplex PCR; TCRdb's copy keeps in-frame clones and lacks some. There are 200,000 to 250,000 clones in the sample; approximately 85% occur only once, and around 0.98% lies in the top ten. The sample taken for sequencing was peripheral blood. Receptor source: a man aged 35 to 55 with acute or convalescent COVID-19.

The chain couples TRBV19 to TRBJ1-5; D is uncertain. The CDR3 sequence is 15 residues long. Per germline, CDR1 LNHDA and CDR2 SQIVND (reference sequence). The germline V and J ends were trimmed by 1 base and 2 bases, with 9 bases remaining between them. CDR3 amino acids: CASSIAPPGNQPQHF. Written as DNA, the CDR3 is TGTGCCAGTAGTATAGCCCCCCCCGGCAATCAGCCCCAGCATTTT.

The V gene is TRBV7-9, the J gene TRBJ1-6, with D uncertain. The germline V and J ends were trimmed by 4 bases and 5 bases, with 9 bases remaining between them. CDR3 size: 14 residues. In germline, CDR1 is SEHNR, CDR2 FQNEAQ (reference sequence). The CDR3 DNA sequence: TGTGCCAGCAGCTCCGATACGGATAATTCACCCCTCCACTTT. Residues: CASSSDTDNSPLHF.

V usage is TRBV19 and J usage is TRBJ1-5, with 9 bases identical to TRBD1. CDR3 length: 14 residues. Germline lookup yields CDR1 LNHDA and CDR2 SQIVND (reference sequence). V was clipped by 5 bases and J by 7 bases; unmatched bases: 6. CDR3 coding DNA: TGTGCCAGTAGTCCCGGGACAGGGAACCAGCCCCAGCATTTT. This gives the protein CASSPGTGNQPQHF.

The CDR3: CASSSDSFQETQYF. Here the CDR3 DNA reads TGTGCCAGCAGCTCAGACAGCTTCCAAGAGACCCAGTACTTC. The chain has TRBV5-4 and TRBJ2-5; a possible D gene is TRBD1 (5 bases). Germline V gene sequence: CDR1 SGHNT, CDR2 YYREEE (reference sequence). CDR3 length equals 14 residues. V lost 3 bases and J lost 1, with 10 bases in between.

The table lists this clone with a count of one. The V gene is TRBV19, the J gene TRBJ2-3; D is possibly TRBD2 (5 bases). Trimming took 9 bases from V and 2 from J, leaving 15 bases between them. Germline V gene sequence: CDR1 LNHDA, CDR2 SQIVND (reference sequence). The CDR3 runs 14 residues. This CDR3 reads CASRSGFFTDTQYF. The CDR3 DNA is TGTGCCAGCCGCTCGGGATTCTTCACAGATACGCAGTATTTT.

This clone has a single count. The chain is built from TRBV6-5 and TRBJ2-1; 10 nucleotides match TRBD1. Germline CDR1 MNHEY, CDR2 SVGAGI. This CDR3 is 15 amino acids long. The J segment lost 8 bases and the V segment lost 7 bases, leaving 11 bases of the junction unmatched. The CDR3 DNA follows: TGTGCCAGCAATTTTCCGGGACAGGGGTTCGATGAGCAGTTCTTC. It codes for CASNFPGQGFDEQFF.

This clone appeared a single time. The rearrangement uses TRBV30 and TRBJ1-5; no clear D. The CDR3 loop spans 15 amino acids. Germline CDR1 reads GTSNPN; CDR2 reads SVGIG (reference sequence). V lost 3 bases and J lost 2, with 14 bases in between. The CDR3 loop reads CAWSAGLRGNQPQHF. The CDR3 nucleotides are TGTGCCTGGAGCGCTGGACTTAGGGGCAATCAGCCCCAGCATTTT. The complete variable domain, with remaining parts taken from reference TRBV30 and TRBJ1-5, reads SQTIHQWPATLVQPVGSPLSLECTVEGTSNPNLYWYRQAAGRGLQLLFYSVGIGQISSEVPQNLSASRPQDRQFILSSKKLLLSDSGFYLCAWSAGLRGNQPQHFGDGTRLSIL.

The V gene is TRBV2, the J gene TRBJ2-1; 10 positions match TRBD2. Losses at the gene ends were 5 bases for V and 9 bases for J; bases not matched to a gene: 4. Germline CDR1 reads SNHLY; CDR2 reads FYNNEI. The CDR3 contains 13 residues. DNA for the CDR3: TGTGCCAGCAGTCCTAGCGGGGGAAGTGAGCAGTTCTTC. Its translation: CASSPSGGSEQFF.

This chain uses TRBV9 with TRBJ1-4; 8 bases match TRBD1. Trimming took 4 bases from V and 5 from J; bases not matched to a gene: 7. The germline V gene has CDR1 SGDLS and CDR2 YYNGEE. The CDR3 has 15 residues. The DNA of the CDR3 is TGTGCCAGCAGCCCAGGCAGACAGGGGAATGAAAAACTGTTTTTT. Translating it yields CASSPGRQGNEKLFF.

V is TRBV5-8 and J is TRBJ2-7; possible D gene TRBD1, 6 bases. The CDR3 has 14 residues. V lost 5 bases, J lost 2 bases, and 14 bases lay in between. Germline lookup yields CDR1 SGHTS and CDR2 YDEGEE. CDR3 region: CASSSEQGPYEQYF. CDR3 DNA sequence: TGTGCCAGCAGTTCAGAACAGGGCCCCTACGAGCAGTACTTC. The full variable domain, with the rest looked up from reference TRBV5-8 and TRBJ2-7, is EAGVTQSPTHLIKTRGQQATLRCSPISGHTSVYWYQQALGLGLQFLLWYDEGEERNRGNFPPRFSGRQFPNYSSELNVNALELEDSALYLCASSSEQGPYEQYFGPGTRLTVT.

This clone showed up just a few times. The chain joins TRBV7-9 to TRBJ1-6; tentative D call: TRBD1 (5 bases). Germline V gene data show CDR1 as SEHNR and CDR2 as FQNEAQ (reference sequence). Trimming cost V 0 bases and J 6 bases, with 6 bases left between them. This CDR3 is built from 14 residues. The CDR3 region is CASSLAQGNSPLHF. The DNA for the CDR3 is TGTGCCAGCAGCTTAGCGCAGGGTAATTCACCCCTCCACTTT.

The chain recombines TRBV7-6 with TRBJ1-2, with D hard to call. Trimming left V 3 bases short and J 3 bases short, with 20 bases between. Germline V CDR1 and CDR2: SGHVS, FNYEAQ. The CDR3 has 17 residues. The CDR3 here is CASSFGPLGSLDYGYTF. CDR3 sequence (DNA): TGTGCCAGCAGCTTTGGGCCCCTGGGTTCTTTGGACTATGGCTACACCTTC.

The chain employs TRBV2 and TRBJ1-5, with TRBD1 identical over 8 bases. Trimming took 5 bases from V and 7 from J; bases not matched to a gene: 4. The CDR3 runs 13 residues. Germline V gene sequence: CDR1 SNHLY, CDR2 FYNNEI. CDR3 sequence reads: CASSTGGGQPQHF. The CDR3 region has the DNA TGTGCCAGCAGTACAGGGGGAGGACAGCCCCAGCATTTT.

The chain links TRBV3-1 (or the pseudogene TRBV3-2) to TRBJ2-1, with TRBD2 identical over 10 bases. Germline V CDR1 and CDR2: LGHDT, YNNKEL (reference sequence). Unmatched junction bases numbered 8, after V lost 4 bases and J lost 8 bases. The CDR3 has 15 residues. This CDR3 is CASSRSLAGPDEQFF. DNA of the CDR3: TGTGCCAGCAGCCGATCACTAGCGGGGCCCGATGAGCAGTTCTTC.